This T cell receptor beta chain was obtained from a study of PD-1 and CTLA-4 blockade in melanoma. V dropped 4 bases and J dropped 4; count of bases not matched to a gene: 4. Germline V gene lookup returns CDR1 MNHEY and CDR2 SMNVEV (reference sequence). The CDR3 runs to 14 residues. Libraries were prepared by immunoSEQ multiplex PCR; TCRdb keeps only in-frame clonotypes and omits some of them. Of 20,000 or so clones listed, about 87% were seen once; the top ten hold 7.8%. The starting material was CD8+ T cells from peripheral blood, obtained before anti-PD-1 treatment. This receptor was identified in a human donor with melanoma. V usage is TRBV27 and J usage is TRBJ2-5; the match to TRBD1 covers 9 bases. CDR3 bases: TGTGCCAGCAGTTCGGGACAGGGAAGAGAGACCCAGTACTTC. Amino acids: CASSSGQGRETQYF.